This is a list of T cell receptor beta chains from one sample in a study of blood T cell repertoires in COVID-19. Generated by immunoSEQ multiplex PCR, the TCRdb table keeps only in-frame clones and is missing some. The sample shows a few hundred thousand clones, just under 90% of them seen only once. Source material: peripheral blood. Source of these receptors: a man aged 55 to 70 who had recovered from COVID-19. The CDR3 runs from the conserved cysteine through the conserved F or W. The D gene is left open where the match is weak. A row's size may be missing; if present it is once, few, many or a size class.

v_call	d_call	clone_size	j_call	cdr3_nt	cdr3_aa
TRBV5-1	TRBD2	NA	TRBJ2-6	TGCGCCAGCAGTCCGACGGGGGGGACGAACTCTGGGGCCAACGTCCTGACTTTC	CASSPTGGTNSGANVLTF
TRBV27	TRBD1	NA	TRBJ1-5	TGTGCCAGCAGGAATACAGGGGGAGGTCAGCCCCAGCATTTT	CASRNTGGGQPQHF
TRBV19	NA	NA	TRBJ1-2	TGTGCCAGTAGTCGGGAAGGCTATGGCTACACCTTC	CASSREGYGYTF
TRBV7-3	NA	NA	TRBJ2-6	TGTGCCAGCAGCTTAAAAGAGGGGACACCTCTGGGGGCCAACGTCCTGACTTTC	CASSLKEGTPLGANVLTF
TRBV6-5	NA	NA	TRBJ1-4	TGTGCCAGCTGCCGGGACACGGGTGCTAATGAAAAACTGTTTTTT	CASCRDTGANEKLFF
TRBV9	NA	NA	TRBJ2-3	TGTGCCAGCAGCGCCGTGGGGGCGAGTGGCACAGATACGCAGTATTTT	CASSAVGASGTDTQYF
TRBV10-3	TRBD1	few	TRBJ2-7	TGTGCCATCAGTTGGGACAGGGGCTACGAGCAGTACTTC	CAISWDRGYEQYF
TRBV19	TRBD2	NA	TRBJ2-1	TGTGCCAGTAGTAAGCGGGAGTATTCTGAGCAGTTCTTC	CASSKREYSEQFF
TRBV7-9	NA	NA	TRBJ2-1	TGTGCCAGCAGCTTGGGCCCCCCCGATGAGCAGTTCTTC	CASSLGPPDEQFF
TRBV30	NA	NA	TRBJ1-1	TGTGCCTGGAGTCCAGGGTGGGACACTGAAGCTTTCTTT	CAWSPGWDTEAFF
TRBV11-2	TRBD2	NA	TRBJ2-5	TGTGCCAGCAGCGCGCTAGCGGGAGGGCCGGAGACCCAGTACTTC	CASSALAGGPETQYF